The sample holds many counts of the clone carrying this T cell receptor beta chain. What it recognizes is unknown. For TCR beta, libraries came from quantitative 5'-RACE with molecular barcodes. TCRdb independently ran MiXCR on the 5' RACE reads; one entry per CDR3 protein. Among around 770,000 distinct CDR3 sequences listed, 15% to 20% were seen once. The data are from a study of CD8 T cells in ankylosing spondylitis. Trimming pared 0 bases from V and 3 bases from J, leaving 10 bases between. The length of the CDR3 is 15 residues. Germline values: CDR1 SGHTA, CDR2 FQGNSA. The study's findings and limits: Matched ankylosing spondylitis synovial fluid reportedly showed significant enrichment of disease-linked clones. Among TCR beta sequences, a motif of eight highly homologous variants appeared characteristic of ankylosing spondylitis blood. Disease-linked clones were found to be CD8+ and relatively rare in peripheral blood.

The TCR sequence derives from a male donor with ankylosing spondylitis. The rearrangement joins TRBV7-2 to TRBJ2-3; D gene unclear. The sequenced material came from blood, either unsorted or a sorted T cell fraction (not recorded which). CDR3 sequence: CASSLAGLRTDTQYF. The CDR3 DNA is TGTGCCAGCAGCTTAGCGGGCTTGAGGACAGATACGCAGTATTTT.